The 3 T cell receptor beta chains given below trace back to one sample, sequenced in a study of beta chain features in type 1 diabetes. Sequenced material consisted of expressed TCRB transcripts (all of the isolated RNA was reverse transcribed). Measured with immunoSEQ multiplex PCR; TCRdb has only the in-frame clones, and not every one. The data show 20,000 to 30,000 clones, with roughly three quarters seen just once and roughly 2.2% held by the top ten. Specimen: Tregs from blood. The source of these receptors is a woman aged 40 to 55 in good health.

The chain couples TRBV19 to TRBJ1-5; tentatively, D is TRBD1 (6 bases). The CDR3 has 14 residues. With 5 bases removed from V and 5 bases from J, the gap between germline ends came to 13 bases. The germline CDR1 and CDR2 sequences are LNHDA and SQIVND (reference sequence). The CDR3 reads CASSAYRVDQPQHF. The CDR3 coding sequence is TGTGCCAGTAGTGCCTACAGGGTTGATCAGCCCCAGCATTTT.

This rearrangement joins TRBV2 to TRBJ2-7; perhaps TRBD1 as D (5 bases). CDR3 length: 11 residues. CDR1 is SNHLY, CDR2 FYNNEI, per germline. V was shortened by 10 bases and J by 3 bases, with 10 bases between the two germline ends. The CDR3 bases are TGTGCCAATGGGGCCGGCTACGAGCAGTACTTC. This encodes CANGAGYEQYF.

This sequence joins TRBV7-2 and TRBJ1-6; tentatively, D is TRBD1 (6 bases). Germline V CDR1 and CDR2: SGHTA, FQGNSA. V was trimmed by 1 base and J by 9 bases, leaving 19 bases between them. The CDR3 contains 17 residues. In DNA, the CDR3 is TGTGCCAGCAGCTTAGGCGCTGGGGGCAGGGGAAGTTCACCCCTCCACTTT. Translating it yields CASSLGAGGRGSSPLHF.